The clone carrying this T cell receptor beta chain came up a few times. Its antigen is undetermined. The sample comes from a study of CD8+CD57+ T cells in acquired aplastic anemia. Study summary: Sorted CD4+ and CD8+ cells gave an average of roughly 3.2 ug of DNA.

Trimming left V 5 bases short and J 11 bases short, with 12 bases between. CDR3 length: 11 amino acids. Germline assignment: CDR1 LNHDA and CDR2 SQIVND (reference sequence). Patients picked for sequencing had shown CD8+CD57+ cell expansion detected by flow cytometry. Study outcomes and limitations: Statistical testing detected no significant gap in CD8+ Simpson's diversity between patients and controls.

Profiling of TCR beta VDJ combinations and CDR3 sequences used genomic DNA as template. One entry per CDR3 protein results from TCRdb running MiXCR on the reads. The sample includes some 150,000 distinct CDR3 sequences, 65% to 75% of them seen just once. The source material was sorted CD4+, CD8+, or CD8+CD57+ T cells (not recorded which) from PBMCs. V and J are TRBV19 and TRBJ1-1, with a weak D call TRBD1 (5 bases). The TCR was taken from a human donor with aplastic anemia. The CDR3 protein is CASSEGLKAFF. The CDR3 DNA reads TGTGCCAGTAGTGAGGGGTTAAAGGCTTTCTTT.